The entry below gives a single T cell receptor beta chain sequence along with its context. Which antigen it targets is not known. The record has no base qualities; no much larger clone is one base away. The library was built by means of the immunoSEQ multiplex PCR assay. Per the authors' processing: A statistical classification framework was developed to diagnose cytomegalovirus status using the catalog of TCR beta chain sequences. TCRdb's version of the immuneACCESS table is confined to in-frame rearrangements and falls short of the full clone set. An unresolved V gene accounts for under half of the shortfall where checked; the remainder is of unknown origin. The V and J calls and clone size are taken from that table; D and trimming were inferred from the DNA. This sample holds over 200,000 clones; 75% to 90% were observed only once. Roughly 6% of the sample comes from the top ten. The data stem from a study of cytomegalovirus exposure and HLA in healthy donors (dated by TCRdb to the late 2010s). About the full investigation: The roughly 650 repertoires of the first cohort and the 95 to 150 validation repertoires were produced on the same platform, according to a later analysis. The study was designed to test whether signatures of past pathogen exposure could be identified by cataloging public T cell receptors. Along with the approximately 600-subject first cohort, a separate validation cohort of over 90 different subjects was used. To predict cytomegalovirus infection status, the study brought together high-throughput TCR immunosequencing, statistical association of individual TCRs with disease status, and machine learning.

The paper as a whole reports these results and caveats: Across donors, most TCR sequences were observed very rarely, whereas some public TCRs were present in many individuals. A few of the identified cytomegalovirus-associated TCR beta chains were confirmed in vitro to be specific for cytomegalovirus antigens. The study gave a list of 150 to 200 TCR beta chains associated with cytomegalovirus. The authors suggested that the approach could potentially be generalized to other disease states and immunological phenotypes. Cytomegalovirus status was reported to be diagnosed by the classifier with high specificity and sensitivity in both the original and validation cohorts. All 120 or so repertoires were used to score co-occurrence in the validation cohort in a later analysis, because that analysis had no HLA typing for the cohort. Subsequent analysis determined that TCRs grouped into clusters in the first cohort also showed a tendency toward co-occurrence across the 90 to 150 validation repertoires, and approximately 94% of cluster scores exceeded 0.

Separate from the approximately 700-subject first cohort, the validation cohort of over 90 subjects was the group to which the donors belonged. The V and J ends are trimmed by 5 bases and 1 base, leaving 8 bases between them. As encoded in the germline V gene, CDR1 is MNHEY while CDR2 is SVGAGI. The CDR3 has 13 amino acids, counting the end cysteine and phenylalanine. Only CDR3 DNA remains: 39 bases, in frame from the first base. Rearrangement joined TRBV6-5 to TRBJ1-1; the D gene identity is not certain. The clonotype was recovered from a woman younger than 35 in good health and CMV-seronegative. The sample comprised PBMCs. The nucleotide sequence reads TGTGCCAGCAGTGTGGGCCAGAACACTGAAGCTTTCTTT. Its protein product is CASSVGQNTEAFF.